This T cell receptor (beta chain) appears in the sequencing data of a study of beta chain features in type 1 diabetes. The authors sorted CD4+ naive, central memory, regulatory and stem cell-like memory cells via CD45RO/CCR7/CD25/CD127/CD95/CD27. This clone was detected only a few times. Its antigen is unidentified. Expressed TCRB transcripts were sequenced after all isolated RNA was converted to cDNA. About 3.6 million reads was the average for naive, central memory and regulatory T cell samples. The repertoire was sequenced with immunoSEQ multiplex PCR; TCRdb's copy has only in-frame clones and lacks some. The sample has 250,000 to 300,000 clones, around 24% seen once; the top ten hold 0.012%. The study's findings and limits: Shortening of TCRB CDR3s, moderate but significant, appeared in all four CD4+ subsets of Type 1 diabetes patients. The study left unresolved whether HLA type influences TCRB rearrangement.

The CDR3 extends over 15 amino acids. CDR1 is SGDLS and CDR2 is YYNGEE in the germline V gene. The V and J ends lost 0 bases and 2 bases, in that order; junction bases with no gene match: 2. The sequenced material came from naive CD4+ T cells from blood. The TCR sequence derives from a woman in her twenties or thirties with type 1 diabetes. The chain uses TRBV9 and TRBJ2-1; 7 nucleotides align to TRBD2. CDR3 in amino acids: CASSVVGTTYNEQFF. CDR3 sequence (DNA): TGTGCCAGCAGCGTAGTGGGGACTACCTACAATGAGCAGTTCTTC.